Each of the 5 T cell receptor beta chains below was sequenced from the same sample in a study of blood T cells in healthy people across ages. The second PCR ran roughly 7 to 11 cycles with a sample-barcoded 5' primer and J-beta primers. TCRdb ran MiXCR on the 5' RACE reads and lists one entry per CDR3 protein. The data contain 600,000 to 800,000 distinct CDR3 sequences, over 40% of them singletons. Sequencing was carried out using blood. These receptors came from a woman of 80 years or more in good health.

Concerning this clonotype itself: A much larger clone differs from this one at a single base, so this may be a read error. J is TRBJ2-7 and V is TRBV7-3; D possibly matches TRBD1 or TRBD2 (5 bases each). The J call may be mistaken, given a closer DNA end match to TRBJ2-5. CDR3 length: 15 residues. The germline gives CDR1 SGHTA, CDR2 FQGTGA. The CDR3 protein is CASSFGDQGAETQYF. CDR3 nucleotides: TGTGCCAGCAGCTTCGGGGATCAGGGCGCAGAGACCCAGTACTTC.

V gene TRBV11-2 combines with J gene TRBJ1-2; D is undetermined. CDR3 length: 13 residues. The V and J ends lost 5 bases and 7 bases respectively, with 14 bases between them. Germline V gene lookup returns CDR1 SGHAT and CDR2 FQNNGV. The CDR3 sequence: CASSVGLRGGYTF. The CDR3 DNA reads TGTGCCAGCAGCGTAGGATTACGTGGTGGCTACACCTTC.

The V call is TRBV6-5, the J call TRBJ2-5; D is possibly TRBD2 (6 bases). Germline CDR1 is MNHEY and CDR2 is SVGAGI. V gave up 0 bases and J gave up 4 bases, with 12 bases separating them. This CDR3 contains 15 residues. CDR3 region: CASSYSGGNRETQYF. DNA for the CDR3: TGTGCCAGCAGTTACTCGGGAGGTAACCGAGAGACCCAGTACTTC.

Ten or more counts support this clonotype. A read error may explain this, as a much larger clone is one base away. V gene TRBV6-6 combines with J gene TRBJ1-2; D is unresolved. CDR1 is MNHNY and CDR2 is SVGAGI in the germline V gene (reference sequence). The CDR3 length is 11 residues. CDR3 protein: CAGSYSTHYTF. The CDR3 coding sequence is TGTGCCGGCAGTTACTCGACACACTACACCTTC.

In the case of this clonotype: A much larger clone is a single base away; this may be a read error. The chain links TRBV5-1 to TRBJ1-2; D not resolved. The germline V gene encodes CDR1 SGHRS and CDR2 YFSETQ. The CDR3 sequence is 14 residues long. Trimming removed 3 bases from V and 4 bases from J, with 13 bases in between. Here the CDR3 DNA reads TGCGCCAGCAGCTCGGACGGCCAGGCCTATGGCTACACCTTC. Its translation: CASSSDGQAYGYTF. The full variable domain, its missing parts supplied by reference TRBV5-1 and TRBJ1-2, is KAGVTQTPRYLIKTRGQQVTLSCSPISGHRSVSWYQQTPGQGLQFLFEYFSETQRNKGNFPGRFSGRQFSNSRSEMNVSTLELGDSALYLCASSSDGQAYGYTFGSGTRLTVV.